The rows below give T cell receptor beta chains drawn from one sample of a study of CD8+ T cells in alopecia areata. Sequencing was performed with immunoSEQ multiplex PCR; in TCRdb, only in-frame clones are kept and a portion is missing. The sample holds hundreds of thousands of clones; roughly 60% are singletons and the top ten take roughly 0.88%. Here the sequenced sample was CD4+ T cells sorted from blood, taken at approximately week 51, from a patient treated with tofacitinib. The receptors were gathered from a human donor with alopecia areata. Both conserved end residues are part of each CDR3. The order of the fields is clone size, V gene, D gene, CDR3 protein. The D gene is left open where the match is weak. The listing skips clone size in some rows; elsewhere it reads once, few, many or a size class.

>NA|TRBV25-1|NA
CASSELGQPQHF
>NA|TRBV4-3|TRBD2
CASSQDLAGGPDTQYF
>NA|TRBV30|NA
CAWSEGTGPNTEAFF
>few|TRBV11-2|NA
CASSLARARTEAFF
>few|TRBV7-9|TRBD1
CASSTDRANTGELFF
>NA|TRBV5-4|NA
CASSLWSLGTQYF
>NA|TRBV15|NA
CATSRDSHYTGELFF
>NA|TRBV4-2|TRBD2
CASSPRPAGFYNEQFF
>few|TRBV29-1|NA
CSVAQERGEQYF
>NA|TRBV9|TRBD1
CASNTQGANNSPLHF
>NA|TRBV29-1|NA
CSVRGGRDRNTEAFF
>NA|TRBV4-2|NA
CASSQSSRGTTLYGYTF
>NA|TRBV30|TRBD1
CARLQGAQDGYTF
>NA|TRBV10-2|TRBD1
CASSVTGTADEKLFF
>NA|TRBV5-1|NA
CASSLEAGSSYEQYF
>NA|TRBV5-4|NA
CASSRAGGEGTEAFF
>once|TRBV27|NA
CASSFRGSNQPQHF
>NA|TRBV2|TRBD1
CASSDRQGGGYTF
>NA|TRBV2|NA
CASRSGSSYEQYF
>few|TRBV10-3|NA
CAISEGGTGELFF
>NA|TRBV11-2|NA
CASSFRGPEQYF
>few|TRBV7-9|TRBD2
CATPGGESDTQYF
>NA|TRBV7-2|NA
CASSLRGLVYEQYF
>NA|TRBV27|NA
CASSLLSGSTDTQYF
>NA|TRBV30|NA
CAWSWTRGRTDTQYF
>NA|TRBV19|NA
CASSIRDTGELFF
>NA|TRBV5-6|TRBD1
CASSLDWDRAGNTIYF
>NA|TRBV4-2|NA
CASSQVGGNTEAFF
>NA|TRBV4-3|NA
CASSQAGHDGDGYTF
>once|TRBV2|TRBD1
CASTRPSDREGEQYF
>NA|TRBV5-1|NA
CASSPPPAAASTDTQYF
>NA|TRBV5-6|NA
CASSLRTGITDTQYF
>NA|TRBV11-1|NA
CASSLEPSYNEQFF
>few|TRBV5-6|NA
CASSQGPLEETQYF
>NA|TRBV5-1|NA
CASSLEVTTYEQYF
>NA|TRBV7-6|TRBD1
CASSLDRTDRGRETQYF
>once|TRBV15|TRBD1
CATSSRDSLRETQYF
>NA|TRBV5-1|NA
CASSQGLVGQFF
>NA|TRBV13|TRBD2
CASSSRTSGGKEQYF
>NA|TRBV5-1|NA
CASSLASTPGSQFF
>NA|TRBV7-2|NA
CASSLNLRGTGELFF
>NA|TRBV15|NA
CATSRRAGPGEQYF
>NA|TRBV5-1|NA
CASSLSLANTGELFF
>NA|TRBV25-1|NA
CASSVVLGHNNSPLHF
>NA|TRBV4-1|NA
CASSQAQTGHQPQHF